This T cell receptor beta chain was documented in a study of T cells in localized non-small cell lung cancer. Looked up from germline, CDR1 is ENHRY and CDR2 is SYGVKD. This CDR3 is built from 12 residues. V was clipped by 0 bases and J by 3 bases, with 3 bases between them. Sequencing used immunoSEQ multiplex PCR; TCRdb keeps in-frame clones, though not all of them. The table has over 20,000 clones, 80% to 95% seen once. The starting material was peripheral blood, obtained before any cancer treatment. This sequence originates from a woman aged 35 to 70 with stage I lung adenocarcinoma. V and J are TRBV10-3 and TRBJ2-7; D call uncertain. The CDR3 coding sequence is TGTGCCATCAGTGAGTCCGACTACGAGCAGTACTTC. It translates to CAISESDYEQYF.